This TCR beta chain is from a study of control samples from healthy donors and cancer patients. Germline loops: CDR1 MNHNS, CDR2 SASEGT. The ends lost 4 bases at V and 7 bases at J; junction bases unmatched: 7. The CDR3 sequence is 15 residues long. Using immunoSEQ multiplex PCR, the repertoire was profiled, and TCRdb retains in-frame clones only, with some absent. In the table there are fewer than 200,000 clones, 95% to 96% of which are singletons. This rearrangement joins TRBV6-1 to TRBJ2-2; 9 bases align to TRBD1. Input material: blood. The TCR comes from a woman in her twenties or thirties in good health. CDR3: CASSVGTGSIGELFF. The DNA of the CDR3 is TGTGCCAGCAGTGTTGGGACAGGGTCTATCGGGGAGCTGTTTTTT.